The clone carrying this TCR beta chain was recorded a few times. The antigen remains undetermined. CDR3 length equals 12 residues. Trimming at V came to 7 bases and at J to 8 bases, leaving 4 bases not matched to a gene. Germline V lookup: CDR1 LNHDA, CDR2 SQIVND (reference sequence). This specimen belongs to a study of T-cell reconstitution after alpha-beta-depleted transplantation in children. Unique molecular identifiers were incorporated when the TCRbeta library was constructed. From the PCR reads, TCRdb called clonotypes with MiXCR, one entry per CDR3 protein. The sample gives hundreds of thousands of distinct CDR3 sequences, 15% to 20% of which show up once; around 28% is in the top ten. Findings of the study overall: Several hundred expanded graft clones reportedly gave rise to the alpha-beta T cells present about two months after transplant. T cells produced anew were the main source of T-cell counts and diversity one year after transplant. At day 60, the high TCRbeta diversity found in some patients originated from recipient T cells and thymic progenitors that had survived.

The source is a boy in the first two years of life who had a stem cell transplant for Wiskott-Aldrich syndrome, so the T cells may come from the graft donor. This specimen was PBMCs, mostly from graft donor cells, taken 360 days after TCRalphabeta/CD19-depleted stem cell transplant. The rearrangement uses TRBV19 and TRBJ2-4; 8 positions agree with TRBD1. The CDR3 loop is CASMDREDIQYF. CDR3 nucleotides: TGTGCCAGTATGGACAGGGAGGACATTCAGTACTTC.